Included here is one TCR beta chain sequence, with context. Its antigen is as yet unknown. Donors each provided around 10 milliliters of peripheral blood. Isolation yielded PBMCs, at least 7 million per sample, in every case. Germline trimming cut 6 bases from V and 14 bases from J; bases unmatched to any gene: 30. Germline CDR1 reads MNHNS; CDR2 reads SASEGT. The CDR3 covers 19 residues. The data derive from a study of blood T cells in healthy people across ages. Study results and caveats: The CMV status of each donor remained undetermined, and this could have confounded shifts in expanded clonotypes.

With a J-beta primer mix and a sample-barcoded 5' primer, a second PCR ran about 7 to 11 cycles. TCRdb re-derived calls from the 5' RACE reads in MiXCR, one entry per CDR3 protein. The sample shows about 750,000 distinct CDR3 sequences, around half of them seen only once. The chain has TRBV6-1 and TRBJ2-3; 9 bases map to TRBD2. Sequenced: blood. The clonotype originates from an elderly man in good health. CDR3 DNA sequence: TGTGCCAGCAGACGTACCGGGACTAGCAGGAGGGCCGGGCACAGATACGCGTATTTT. This translates into CASRRTGTSRRAGHRYAYF.